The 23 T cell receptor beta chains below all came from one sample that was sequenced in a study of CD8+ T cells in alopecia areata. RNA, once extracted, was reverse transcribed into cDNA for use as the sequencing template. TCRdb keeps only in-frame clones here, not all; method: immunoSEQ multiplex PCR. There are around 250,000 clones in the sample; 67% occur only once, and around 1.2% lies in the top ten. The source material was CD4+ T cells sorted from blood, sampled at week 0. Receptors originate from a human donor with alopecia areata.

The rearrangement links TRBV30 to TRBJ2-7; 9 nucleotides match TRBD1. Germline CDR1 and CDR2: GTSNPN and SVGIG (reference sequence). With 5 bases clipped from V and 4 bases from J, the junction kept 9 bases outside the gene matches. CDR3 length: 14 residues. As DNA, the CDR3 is TGTGCCTGGGATACTGGGACAGGGAAATACGAGCAGTACTTC. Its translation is CAWDTGTGKYEQYF.

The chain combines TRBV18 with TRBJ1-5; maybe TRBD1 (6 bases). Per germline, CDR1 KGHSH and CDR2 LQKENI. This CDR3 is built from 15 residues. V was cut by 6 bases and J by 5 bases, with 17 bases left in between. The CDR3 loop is CASSQGQGNDQPQHF. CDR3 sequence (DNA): TGTGCCAGCTCGCAGGGGCAGGGGAACGATCAGCCCCAGCATTTT. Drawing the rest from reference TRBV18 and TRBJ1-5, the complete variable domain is NAGVMQNPRHLVRRRGQEARLRCSPMKGHSHVYWYRQLPEEGLKFMVYLQKENIIDESGMPKERFSAEFPKEGPSILRIQQVVRGDSAAYFCASSQGQGNDQPQHFGDGTRLSIL.

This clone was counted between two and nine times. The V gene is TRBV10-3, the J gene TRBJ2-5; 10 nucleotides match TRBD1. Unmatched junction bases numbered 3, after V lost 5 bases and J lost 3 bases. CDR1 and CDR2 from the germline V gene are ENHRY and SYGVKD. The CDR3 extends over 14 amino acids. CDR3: CAISQTGGEETQYF. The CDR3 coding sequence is TGTGCCATCAGTCAGACAGGGGGCGAAGAGACCCAGTACTTC.

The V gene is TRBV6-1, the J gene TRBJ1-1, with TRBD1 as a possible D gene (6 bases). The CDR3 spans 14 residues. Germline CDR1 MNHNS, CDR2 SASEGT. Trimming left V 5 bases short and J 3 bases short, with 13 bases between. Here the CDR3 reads CASSFGGGYTEAFF. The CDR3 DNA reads TGTGCCAGCAGTTTCGGGGGGGGCTACACTGAAGCTTTCTTT.

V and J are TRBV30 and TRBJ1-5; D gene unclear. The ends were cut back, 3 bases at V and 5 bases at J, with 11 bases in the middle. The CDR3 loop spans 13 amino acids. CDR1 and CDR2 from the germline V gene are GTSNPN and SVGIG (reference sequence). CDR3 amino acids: CAWSRAADQPQHF. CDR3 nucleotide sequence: TGTGCCTGGAGCCGAGCGGCCGATCAGCCCCAGCATTTT.

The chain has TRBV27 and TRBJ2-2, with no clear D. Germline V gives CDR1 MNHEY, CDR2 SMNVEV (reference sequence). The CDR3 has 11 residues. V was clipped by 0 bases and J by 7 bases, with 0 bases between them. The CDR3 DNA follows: TGTGCCAGCAGTTTATCCGGGGAGCTGTTTTTT. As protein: CASSLSGELFF.

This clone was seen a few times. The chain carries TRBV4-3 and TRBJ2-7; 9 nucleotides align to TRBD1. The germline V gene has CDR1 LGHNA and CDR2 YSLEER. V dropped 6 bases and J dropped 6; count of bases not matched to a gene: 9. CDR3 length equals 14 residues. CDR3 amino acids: CASSSGTGLGEQYF. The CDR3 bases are TGCGCCAGCAGTTCCGGGACAGGGCTCGGCGAGCAGTACTTC.

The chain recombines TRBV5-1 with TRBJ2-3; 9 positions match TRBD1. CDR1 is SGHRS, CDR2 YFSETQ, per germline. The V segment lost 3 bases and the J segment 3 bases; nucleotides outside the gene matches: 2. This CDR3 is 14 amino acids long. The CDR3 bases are TGCGCCAGCAGCTGGACAGGGGCGACAGATACGCAGTATTTT. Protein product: CASSWTGATDTQYF.

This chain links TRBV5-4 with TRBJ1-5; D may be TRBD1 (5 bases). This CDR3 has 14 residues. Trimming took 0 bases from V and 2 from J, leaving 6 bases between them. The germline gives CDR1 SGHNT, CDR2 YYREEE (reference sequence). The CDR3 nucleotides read TGTGCCAGCAGCTTGGGAGGGGGCAATCAGCCCCAGCATTTT. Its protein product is CASSLGGGNQPQHF.

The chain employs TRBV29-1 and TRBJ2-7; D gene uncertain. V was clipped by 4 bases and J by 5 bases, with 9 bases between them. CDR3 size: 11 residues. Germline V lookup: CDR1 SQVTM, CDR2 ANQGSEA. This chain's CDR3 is CSVAKGDEQYF. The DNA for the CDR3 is TGCAGCGTTGCCAAGGGCGACGAGCAGTACTTC.

CDR3 amino acids: CSVVIQNYGYTF. The CDR3 coding sequence is TGCAGCGTTGTAATACAAAACTATGGCTACACCTTC. The chain combines TRBV29-1 with TRBJ1-2; D is unresolved. The CDR3 spans 12 residues. Germline values: CDR1 SQVTM, CDR2 ANQGSEA. V shed 4 bases and J shed 2 bases, with 8 bases lying between them.

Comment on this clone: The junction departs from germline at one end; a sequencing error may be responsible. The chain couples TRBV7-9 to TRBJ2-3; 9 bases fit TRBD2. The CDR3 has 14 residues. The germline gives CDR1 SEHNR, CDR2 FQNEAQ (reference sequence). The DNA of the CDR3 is TGTGCCAGCAGCCTAGCGGGGACCACAGATACGCAGTATTTT. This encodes CASSLAGTTDTQYF.

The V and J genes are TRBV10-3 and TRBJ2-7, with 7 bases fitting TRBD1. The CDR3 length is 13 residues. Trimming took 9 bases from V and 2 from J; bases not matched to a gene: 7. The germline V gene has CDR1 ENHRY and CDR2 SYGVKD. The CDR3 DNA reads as TGTGCCATGGCCGGGCAGGGGGCCTACGAGCAGTACTTC. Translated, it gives CAMAGQGAYEQYF.

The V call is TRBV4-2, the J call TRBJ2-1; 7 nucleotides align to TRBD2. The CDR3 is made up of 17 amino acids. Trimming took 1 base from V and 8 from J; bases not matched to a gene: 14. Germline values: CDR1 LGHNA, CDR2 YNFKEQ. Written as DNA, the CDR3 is TGTGCCAGCAGCCAAGTGGTTTCGAGCGGGGCCGAGGATGAGCAGTTCTTC. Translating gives CASSQVVSSGAEDEQFF.

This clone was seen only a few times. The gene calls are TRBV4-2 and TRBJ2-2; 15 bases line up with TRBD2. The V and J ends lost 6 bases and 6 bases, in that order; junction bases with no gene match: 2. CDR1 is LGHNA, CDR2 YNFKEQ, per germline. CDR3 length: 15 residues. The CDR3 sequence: CASRGLAGGAGELFF. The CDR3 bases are TGTGCCAGCAGAGGACTAGCGGGGGGGGCCGGGGAGCTGTTTTTT.

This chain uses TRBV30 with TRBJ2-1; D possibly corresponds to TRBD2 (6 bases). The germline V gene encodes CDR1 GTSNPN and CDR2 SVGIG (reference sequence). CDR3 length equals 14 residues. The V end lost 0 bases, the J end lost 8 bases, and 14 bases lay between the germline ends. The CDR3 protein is CAWSVLRGVYEQFF. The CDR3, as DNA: TGTGCCTGGAGTGTACTGCGGGGAGTTTATGAGCAGTTCTTC.

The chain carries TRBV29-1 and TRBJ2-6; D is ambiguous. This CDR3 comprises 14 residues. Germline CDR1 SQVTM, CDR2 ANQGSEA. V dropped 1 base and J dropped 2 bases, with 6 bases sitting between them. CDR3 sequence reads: CSVEAVPGANVLTF. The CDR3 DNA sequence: TGCAGCGTTGAAGCCGTCCCTGGGGCCAACGTCCTGACTTTC.

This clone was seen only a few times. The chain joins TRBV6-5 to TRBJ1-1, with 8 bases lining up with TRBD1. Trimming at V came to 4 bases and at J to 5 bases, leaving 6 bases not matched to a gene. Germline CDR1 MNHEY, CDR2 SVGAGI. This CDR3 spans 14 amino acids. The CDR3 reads CASSSGGARTEAFF. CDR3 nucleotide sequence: TGTGCCAGCAGTTCAGGGGGCGCAAGGACTGAAGCTTTCTTT.

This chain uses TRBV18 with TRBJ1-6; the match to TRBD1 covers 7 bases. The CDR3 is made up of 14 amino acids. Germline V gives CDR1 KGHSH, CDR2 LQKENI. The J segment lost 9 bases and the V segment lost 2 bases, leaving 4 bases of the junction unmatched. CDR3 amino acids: CASSPKEGASPLHF. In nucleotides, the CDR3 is TGTGCCAGCTCACCAAAGGAGGGGGCTTCACCCCTCCACTTT.

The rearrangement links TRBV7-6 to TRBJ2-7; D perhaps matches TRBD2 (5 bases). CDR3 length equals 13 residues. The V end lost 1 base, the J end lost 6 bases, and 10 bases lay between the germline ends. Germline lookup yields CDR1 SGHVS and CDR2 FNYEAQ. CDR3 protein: CASSLELAGEQYF. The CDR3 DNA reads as TGTGCCAGCAGCTTAGAACTGGCGGGCGAGCAGTACTTC.

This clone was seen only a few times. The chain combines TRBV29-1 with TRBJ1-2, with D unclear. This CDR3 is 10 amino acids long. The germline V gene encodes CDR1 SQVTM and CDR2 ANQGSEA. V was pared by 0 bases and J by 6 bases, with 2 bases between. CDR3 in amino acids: CSVEENGYTF. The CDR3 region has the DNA TGCAGCGTTGAAGAGAATGGCTACACCTTC.

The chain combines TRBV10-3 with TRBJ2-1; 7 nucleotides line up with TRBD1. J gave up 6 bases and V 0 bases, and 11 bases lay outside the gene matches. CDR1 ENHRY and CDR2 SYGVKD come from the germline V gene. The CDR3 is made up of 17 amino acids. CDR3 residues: CAISESFETGWSNEQFF. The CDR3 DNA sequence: TGTGCCATCAGTGAGTCGTTTGAGACAGGGTGGTCCAATGAGCAGTTCTTC.

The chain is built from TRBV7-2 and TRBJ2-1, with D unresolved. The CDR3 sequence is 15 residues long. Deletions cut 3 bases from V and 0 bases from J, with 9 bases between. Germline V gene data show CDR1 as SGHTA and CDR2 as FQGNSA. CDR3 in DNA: TGTGCCAGCAGCTTTGGCCTGAGCTCCTACAATGAGCAGTTCTTC. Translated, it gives CASSFGLSSYNEQFF.